A single TCR beta chain is shown here with its context. Its antigen remains unidentified. The data are from a study of T cells after yellow fever vaccination. Study outcomes and limitations: Sorted repertoires could include abundant contaminating clonotypes from bulk cells. Post-booster repertoires contained most primary-vaccination clones again (about 95% CD4, 85% to 90% CD8). It was the secondary response that reached its peak faster, day 5 versus 15, but it was weaker.

They built TCR cDNA with 5'RACE template switching, a step that put in a universal primer site and UMIs. TCRdb independently ran MiXCR on the 5' RACE reads; one entry per CDR3 protein. The table includes hundreds of thousands of distinct CDR3 sequences, about 12% detected once. The sample was PBMCs, taken on the day of the yellow fever booster vaccination. The sequence derives from a man aged 30 to 39 who received the YFV17D yellow fever vaccine.

As DNA, the CDR3 is TGCAGTGCCGACCCCCGGACTAGTAGTACCCACGAGCAGTACTTC. Translating gives CSADPRTSSTHEQYF. The rearrangement uses TRBV20-1 and TRBJ2-7; 7 nucleotides align to TRBD2. Germline CDR1 DFQATT, CDR2 SNEGSKA (reference sequence). This CDR3 comprises 15 residues. V lost 6 bases and J lost 5; bases outside the gene matches: 16.